This TCR beta chain was captured by sequencing in a study of T cell responses to AZD1222 COVID-19 vaccine. Study-wide context: Recipients boosted at about 4 weeks or about 12 weeks are pooled. Study-level results: It was only after the peak T cell response that any repertoires were sampled. Targets within unmutated variant regions were reportedly found for nearly half of spike-specific TCRs. Among AZD1222 vaccinees, only 5 or 6 were seropositive at baseline.

Only in-frame clones appear in the TCRdb table, and some are missing; sequencing was by immunoSEQ multiplex PCR. This sample yields roughly 100,000 clones, of which roughly 80% are seen a single time; approximately 5.1% belongs to the top ten. This CDR3 region has 13 residues. V was shortened by 5 bases and J by 7 bases, with 14 bases between the two germline ends. Germline CDR1 SGHNT, CDR2 YENEEA. On this clone: No antigen is known for it.

The genes are TRBV11-3 and TRBJ1-1; weak D call: TRBD1 (5 bases). The sample was peripheral blood, taken on day 0 of AZD1222 vaccination. The receptor was derived from an adult in good health. The CDR3 nucleotides are TGTGCCAGCAGCCTCGGGGTGGGGGATGAAGCTTTCTTT. Translating gives CASSLGVGDEAFF.